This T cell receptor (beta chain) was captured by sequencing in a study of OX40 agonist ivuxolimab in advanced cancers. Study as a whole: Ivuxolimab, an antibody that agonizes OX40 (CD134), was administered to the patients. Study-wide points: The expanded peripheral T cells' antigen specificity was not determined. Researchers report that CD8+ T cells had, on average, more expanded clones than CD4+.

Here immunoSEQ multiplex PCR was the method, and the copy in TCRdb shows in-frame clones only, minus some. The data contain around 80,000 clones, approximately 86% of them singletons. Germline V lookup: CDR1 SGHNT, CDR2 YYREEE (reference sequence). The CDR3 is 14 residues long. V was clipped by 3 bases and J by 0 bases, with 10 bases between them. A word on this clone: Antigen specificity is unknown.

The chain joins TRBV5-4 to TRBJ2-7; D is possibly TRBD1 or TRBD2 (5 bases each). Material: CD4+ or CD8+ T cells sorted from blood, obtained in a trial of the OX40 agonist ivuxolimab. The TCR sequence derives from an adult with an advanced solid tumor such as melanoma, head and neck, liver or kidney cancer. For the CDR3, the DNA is TGTGCCAGCAGCTGGGACGCAGCCTCCTACGAGCAGTACTTC. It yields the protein CASSWDAASYEQYF.